Listed here are 15 T cell receptor beta chains from one sample, sequenced in a study of blood T cell repertoires in COVID-19 (dated by TCRdb to 2018 to 2021). Library preparation employed the immunoSEQ multiplex PCR assay. TCRdb holds this immuneACCESS table with in-frame rearrangements only. Some clones are missing; in checked studies, unresolved V genes explain under half, and the rest has no known cause. This sample is represented by around 150,000 clones; around 86% of them were singletons. The ten biggest clones cover roughly 8.2% of the sample. Sequenced sample: peripheral blood. Receptor source: a man aged 55 to 70 with acute or convalescent COVID-19.

The V and J genes are TRBV5-1 and TRBJ2-3, with a weak D call TRBD2 (6 bases). There are 16 residues in the CDR3. Germline CDR1 reads SGHRS; CDR2 reads YFSETQ. Trimming took 4 bases from V and 2 from J, leaving 17 bases between them. The CDR3 DNA follows: TGCGCCAGCAGCCCCAACCCCGGGGGAGCCACAGATACGCAGTATTTT. It encodes CASSPNPGGATDTQYF.

The rearrangement links TRBV1 to TRBJ1-2; the table's D call of TRBD1 was not tested on the DNA. TRBV1 has pseudogene status. The CDR3 spans 13 residues. The CDR3 DNA reads as TGCACCAGCAGACGGACAGGACTCTATGGCTACACCTTC. Amino acids: CTSRRTGLYGYTF.

This chain joins TRBV6-4 and TRBJ2-5; D perhaps matches TRBD2 (5 bases). Germline V gene data show CDR1 as MRHNA and CDR2 as SNTAGT. Trimming stripped 7 bases from V and 4 bases from J, with 13 bases between. The CDR3 loop spans 13 amino acids. CDR3 residues: CASTPDWGETQYF. The CDR3 nucleotides are TGTGCCAGCACCCCGGACTGGGGAGAGACCCAGTACTTC.

This clone has just a few counts. The genes are TRBV28 and TRBJ1-5; TRBD1 agrees at 10 bases. Germline values: CDR1 MDHEN, CDR2 SYDVKM. V gave up 6 bases and J gave up 6 bases; unmatched junction bases: 8. CDR3 length: 15 residues. The CDR3 bases are TGTGCCAGCAGCCCCGGGACAGGGGTGAGTCAGCCCCAGCATTTT. This translates into CASSPGTGVSQPQHF.

V usage is TRBV5-1 and J usage is TRBJ1-5, with TRBD1 matching 11 bases. This CDR3 region has 18 residues. Trimming took 7 bases from V and 4 from J; bases not matched to a gene: 16. Germline loops: CDR1 SGHRS, CDR2 YFSETQ. The CDR3, as DNA: TGCGCCAGCCTGAAGCTTAAGGACAGGGGGCAACGAAATCAGCCCCAGCATTTT. Translation gives CASLKLKDRGQRNQPQHF. The full variable domain, in which reference TRBV5-1 and TRBJ1-5 provide the parts outside the CDR3, is KAGVTQTPRYLIKTRGQQVTLSCSPISGHRSVSWYQQTPGQGLQFLFEYFSETQRNKGNFPGRFSGRQFSNSRSEMNVSTLELGDSALYLCASLKLKDRGQRNQPQHFGDGTRLSIL.

The J gene is TRBJ2-7, the V gene TRBV6-5, with D uncertain. CDR1 is MNHEY, CDR2 SVGAGI, per germline. V lost 2 bases and J 2 bases, leaving 4 bases between the germline ends. The CDR3 has 12 amino acids. Here the CDR3 DNA reads TGTGCCAGCAGTTACAACACCTACGAGCAGTACTTC. Encoded protein: CASSYNTYEQYF.

This clone was found a few times. The chain is built from TRBV3-1 (or the pseudogene TRBV3-2) and TRBJ1-6; TRBD1 matches at 11 bases. Trimming removed 8 bases from V and 7 bases from J; junction bases left unmatched: 1. The CDR3 runs 13 residues. Germline V gene data show CDR1 as LGHDT and CDR2 as YNNKEL (reference sequence). The CDR3 spells CASGDRGNSPLHF. CDR3 nucleotide sequence: TGTGCCAGCGGGGACAGGGGGAATTCACCCCTCCACTTT.

The chain employs TRBV7-9 and TRBJ1-4; D perhaps matches TRBD1 (6 bases). V was shortened by 6 bases and J by 14 bases, with 22 bases between the two germline ends. This CDR3 has 14 amino acids. CDR1 is SEHNR and CDR2 is FQNEAQ in the germline V gene (reference sequence). CDR3 in DNA: TGTGCCAGCAGGGACAGCGATATTCACCCGAAGCTGTTTTTT. Translating gives CASRDSDIHPKLFF.

The chain combines TRBV19 with TRBJ1-1, with 8 nucleotides matching TRBD1. This CDR3 is 14 amino acids long. V lost 6 bases, J lost 0 bases, and 3 bases stayed unmatched. Germline V gene lookup returns CDR1 LNHDA and CDR2 SQIVND (reference sequence). The CDR3 nucleotides are TGTGCCAGTAGGTCACAGGGGGTGAACACTGAAGCTTTCTTT. It translates to CASRSQGVNTEAFF.

CDR3 in amino acids: CASSYAGLTGANVLTF. The CDR3 nucleotides are TGTGCCAGCAGTTACGCAGGGCTGACGGGGGCCAACGTCCTGACTTTC. The chain links TRBV6-5 to TRBJ2-6; possibly TRBD1 for D (5 bases). The CDR3 totals 16 residues. V lost 2 bases and J 4 bases, leaving 12 bases between the germline ends. CDR1 is MNHEY and CDR2 is SVGAGI in the germline V gene.

This chain links TRBV6-6 with TRBJ1-5, with 10 bases that match TRBD1. The CDR3 totals 15 residues. The germline V gene encodes CDR1 MNHNY and CDR2 SVGAGI (reference sequence). Trimming cost V 2 bases and J 7 bases; bases outside gene matches: 5. The CDR3 DNA is TGTGCCAGCAGTTACCACGGACAGGGGGGACAGCCCCAGCATTTT. Its protein is CASSYHGQGGQPQHF.

The chain uses TRBV7-8 and TRBJ2-7; 9 bases agree with TRBD2. In germline, CDR1 is SGHVS, CDR2 FQNEAQ. CDR3 size: 15 residues. V lost 1 base, J lost 2 bases, and 3 bases stayed unmatched. As DNA, the CDR3 is TGTGCCAGCAGCTTAGTGACTAGCGGAACCTACGAGCAGTACTTC. This sequence encodes CASSLVTSGTYEQYF.

The rearrangement uses TRBV11-2 and TRBJ2-7; D might be TRBD1 (6 bases). Trimming stripped 0 bases from V and 3 bases from J, with 12 bases between. Germline CDR1 reads SGHAT; CDR2 reads FQNNGV. This CDR3 is built from 15 residues. The CDR3 loop is CASSLEGIGGYEQYF. The CDR3 region has the DNA TGTGCCAGCAGCTTAGAGGGCATAGGGGGCTACGAGCAGTACTTC.

The chain joins TRBV6-5 to TRBJ2-5, with a tentative D call TRBD2 (5 bases). Germline V lookup: CDR1 MNHEY, CDR2 SVGAGI. V was shortened by 6 bases and J by 5 bases, with 16 bases between the two germline ends. The CDR3 consists of 14 residues. CDR3 coding DNA: TGTGCCAGCAGGGTGGGGAGCTCGGGGGAGACCCAGTACTTC. Translated, it gives CASRVGSSGETQYF.

This clone was recorded a few times. This chain links TRBV20-1 with TRBJ1-2, with D hard to call. Trimming shortened V by 6 bases and J by 8 bases, and 10 bases separated the two germline ends. The CDR3 is 10 residues long. CDR1 and CDR2 from the germline V gene are DFQATT and SNEGSKA (reference sequence). This CDR3 reads CSAPEGGYTF. The CDR3 DNA is TGCAGTGCCCCTGAGGGAGGCTACACCTTC.